This TCR beta chain derives from a study of shared T cell receptors in the human thymus. Per the germline V gene, CDR1 is MNHEY and CDR2 is SMNVEV (reference sequence). The CDR3 totals 13 residues. J lost 3 bases, V lost 9 bases, and 6 bases had no gene match. Some clones are missing from TCRdb's copy, which holds only in-frame ones; the method was immunoSEQ multiplex PCR. The data show hundreds of thousands of clones, with approximately 89% seen just once and 0.0094% held by the top ten. The sample holds a few counts of this clone. The same sample was also used in a study of human thymus T cells. That work contributes: Resections removed during corrective heart surgery provided the thymus tissue used. It looked as if thymic and blood repertoires used V and J genes in a biased way.

Specimen: thymocytes. This sequence was found in a boy younger than two with a congenital heart defect. The rearrangement uses TRBV27 and TRBJ1-2; 8 bases agree with TRBD1. CDR3 DNA sequence: TGTGCCAGTCGGACAGGGCGGGACTATGGCTACACCTTC. Translation gives CASRTGRDYGYTF.